The TCR beta chain under discussion was sequenced for a study of sequential checkpoint blockade in melanoma. Across the study: TCRβ was sequenced from DNA of approximately 99 pretreatment tumors. Matched biopsies came pretreatment and at week 13 for approximately 22 patients.

This clone is medium-sized (0.01 to 0.1%) in the sample. What it recognizes is unknown. The data were produced by immunoSEQ multiplex PCR, yet TCRdb's version contains in-frame clones alone and is incomplete. The data contain roughly 450 clones, more than 25% of them singletons. The study, taken as a whole, reports: For nivolumab-first patients, baseline tumor clonality was associated with response.

The CDR3 covers 15 residues. Per germline, CDR1 SGHNT and CDR2 YENEEA. The ends lost 4 bases at V and 6 bases at J; junction bases unmatched: 7. Treatment given: randomized to nivolumab then ipilimumab (arm A) or the reverse (arm B). This specimen consisted of tumor tissue (inferred from file names), obtained from a patient given nivolumab and ipilimumab in sequence. This TCR came from a human donor with melanoma. The J gene is TRBJ2-3, the V gene TRBV11-3; TRBD2 aligns across 10 bases. The CDR3 coding sequence is TGTGCCAGCAGCTCACAGCGGGGGGGCCGCGATACGCAGTATTTT. Amino acid sequence: CASSSQRGGRDTQYF. Full variable domain (remainder filled in from reference TRBV11-3 and TRBJ2-3): EAGVVQSPRYKIIEKKQPVAFWCNPISGHNTLYWYLQNLGQGPELLIRYENEEAVDDSQLPKDRFSAERLKGVDSTLKIQPAELGDSAVYLCASSSQRGGRDTQYFGPGTRLTVL.